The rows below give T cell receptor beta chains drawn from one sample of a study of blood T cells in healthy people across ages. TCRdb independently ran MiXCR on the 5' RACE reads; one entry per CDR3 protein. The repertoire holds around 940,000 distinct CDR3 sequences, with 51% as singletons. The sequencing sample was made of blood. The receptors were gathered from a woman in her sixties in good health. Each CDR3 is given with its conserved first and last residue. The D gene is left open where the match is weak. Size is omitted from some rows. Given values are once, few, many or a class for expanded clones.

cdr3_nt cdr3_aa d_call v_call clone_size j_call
TGTGCCAGCAGTGTTACGCCAGGGAACTACGAGCAGTACTTC CASSVTPGNYEQYF . TRBV28 . TRBJ2-7
TGTGCCAGCACCCCCGGTGGTCGGAACACAGATACGCAGTATTTT CASTPGGRNTDTQYF . TRBV7-9 few TRBJ2-3
TGCAGTGCCCCCAGACGGGCGCGGAGCATTCAGTACTTC CSAPRRARSIQYF . TRBV20-1 . TRBJ2-4
TGTGCCAGCAGACTCGACACCTACGAGCAGTACTTC CASRLDTYEQYF . TRBV28 . TRBJ2-7
TGTGCCAGCAACCCTTCGTTCCGTAGCTCCTACAATGAGCAGTTCTTC CASNPSFRSSYNEQFF . TRBV7-9 few TRBJ2-1
TGTGCCAGCAGCTTAGGCCCTGCGGTTGGCAGACTCAATGAGCAGTTCTTC CASSLGPAVGRLNEQFF . TRBV11-2 . TRBJ2-1
TGTGCCAGCAGTTTGTCAGCGGGAGTTTGTCTCTACGAGCAGTACTTC CASSLSAGVCLYEQYF . TRBV21-1 few TRBJ2-7
TGTGCCAGCAGCCAAGCGTCCGGTTCGGACTATGGCTACACCTTC CASSQASGSDYGYTF . TRBV4-2 . TRBJ1-2
TGTGCCAGCAGCTTACAGCAGGGGGGAAACTACGAGCAGTACTTC CASSLQQGGNYEQYF . TRBV7-2 . TRBJ2-7
TGTGCCATCAGCGAAGGACACCTCTATGGCTACACCTTC CAISEGHLYGYTF . TRBV10-3 . TRBJ1-2
TGTGCCAGCAGCTTAGCGGGGGGGCGACTAGCAGATACGCAGTATTTT CASSLAGGRLADTQYF . TRBV7-2 once TRBJ2-3
TGTGCCAGCAACCGCAGGGGGGAGACCCAGTACTTC CASNRRGETQYF TRBD1 TRBV7-2 few TRBJ2-5
TGCAGTGCCCCACGGTTCTCCACAGATACGCAGTATTTT CSAPRFSTDTQYF . TRBV20-1 . TRBJ2-3
TGTGCCAGCAGTTCACAAGGGAGGGGATTAAATGAGCAGTTCTTC CASSSQGRGLNEQFF TRBD2 TRBV12-3/TRBV12-4 . TRBJ2-1
TGTGCCAGCAGCCAATCAGGCGCAACTAATGAAAAACTGTTTTTT CASSQSGATNEKLFF . TRBV16 few TRBJ1-4
TGTGCCAGCAGTGCGACAGGGAGTATTAATGAAAAACTGTTTTTT CASSATGSINEKLFF TRBD1 TRBV28 . TRBJ1-4
TGCGCCAGCAGCTTGGCATTGGAAGAGACCCAGTACTTC CASSLALEETQYF . TRBV5-1 few TRBJ2-5
TGTGCCAGCAGCCGAGGACAGGCAGAGAATGAGCAGTTCTTC CASSRGQAENEQFF TRBD1 TRBV7-3 . TRBJ2-1
TGTGCCAGCAGCCAACCGGACCGGGACAGCCCCAACGAGCAGTACTTC CASSQPDRDSPNEQYF TRBD1 TRBV3-1 many TRBJ2-7
TGCAGTGCTAGAAAACAACAGCAGGCAGATACGCAGTATTTT CSARKQQQADTQYF . TRBV20-1 few TRBJ2-3
TGCAGTGCTGCCCACGAGCAGTACTTC CSAAHEQYF . TRBV20-1 . TRBJ2-7
TGTGCCAGCAAAACTCAACAGACAGGGGGCGGAGACACCGGGGAGCTGTTTTTT CASKTQQTGGGDTGELFF TRBD1 TRBV25-1 few TRBJ2-2
TGCAGCGTTCTTGGGCCCACGGGAGGGGAGCAGTTCTTC CSVLGPTGGEQFF TRBD2 TRBV29-1 few TRBJ2-1
TGCAGTGCTAGAGACCACAAGGATTCCAACTATGGCTACACCTTC CSARDHKDSNYGYTF . TRBV20-1 few TRBJ1-2
TGCGCCAGCAGCCAAGGACAAGGGACGAGGGGTGAAAAACTGTTTTTT CASSQGQGTRGEKLFF . TRBV4-3 few TRBJ1-4
TGTGCCAGCAGTGATAACCTGTTGTTGGGGCCCGCTTATGGCTACACCTTC CASSDNLLLGPAYGYTF . TRBV25-1 few TRBJ1-2
TGCAGTGCTAGAGATCCGGCTAGCGGAACCTACGAGCAGTACTTC CSARDPASGTYEQYF TRBD2 TRBV20-1 . TRBJ2-7
TGCAGCGCCCAACCGGCGAGGACTGAAGCTTTCTTT CSAQPARTEAFF . TRBV29-1 once TRBJ1-1
TGTGCCAGCAGCCCGGGACAGGGGAGATCCGAGCAGTACTTC CASSPGQGRSEQYF TRBD1 TRBV12-3/TRBV12-4 few TRBJ2-7
TGTGCCAGCCGCTGGAGGGGGTCCTACGAGCAGTACTTC CASRWRGSYEQYF . TRBV6-2/TRBV6-3 . TRBJ2-7
TGTGCCAGCAGCCAAGAAGGGGGCGCACCCTACGAGCAGTACTTC CASSQEGGAPYEQYF TRBD1 TRBV4-2 few TRBJ2-7
TGTGCCAGCAGCCGACTGTTGGAGATCAACACCGGGGAGCTGTTTTTT CASSRLLEINTGELFF . TRBV7-9 . TRBJ2-2
TGTGCCATAAAGGCTGGTCAGGGATTGGGCGGCTACACCTTC CAIKAGQGLGGYTF . TRBV12-3/TRBV12-4 . TRBJ1-2
TGTGCCAGCAACAAACCCGGACAGGAGCTTTACAATGAGCAGTTCTTC CASNKPGQELYNEQFF TRBD1 TRBV7-2 . TRBJ2-1
TGCGCCAGCAGCCAAGTGCTAGGGGACTATGGCTACACCTTC CASSQVLGDYGYTF . TRBV4-1 few TRBJ1-2
TGTGCCAGCAGGTCTAGCGGAGGGGACAATGAGCAGTTCTTC CASRSSGGDNEQFF TRBD2 TRBV6-5 . TRBJ2-1
TGTGCCAGCAGCCCCCGAACACCCCCCTACCGGGACAGAGACTACGAGCAGTACTTC CASSPRTPPYRDRDYEQYF TRBD1 TRBV3-1 . TRBJ2-7
TGTGCCAGCATACCGACTAGCGGGATGGAGACCCAGTACTTC CASIPTSGMETQYF TRBD2 TRBV25-1 many TRBJ2-5
TGCGCCAGCAGCTTGGAGGCAGGATCCTGCCACGAGCAGTACTTC CASSLEAGSCHEQYF . TRBV5-1 . TRBJ2-7
TGCGCCAGCAGTCTCCCCCTCCGGGGGGTAGGTGGGACAGATACGCAGTATTTT CASSLPLRGVGGTDTQYF TRBD2 TRBV23-1 . TRBJ2-3
TGTGCCAGCAGTTACCCTAAGAAACGGGACTCTGCAGATACGCAGTATTTT CASSYPKKRDSADTQYF . TRBV6-2/TRBV6-3 . TRBJ2-3
TGCAGTGCTAGTGTTGTAGCCAAAAACATTCAGTACTTC CSASVVAKNIQYF . TRBV20-1 . TRBJ2-4
TGTGCCAGCAGCCACACTAGCGGCTTCTCCTACAATGAGCAGTTCTTC CASSHTSGFSYNEQFF TRBD2 TRBV6-5 few TRBJ2-1
TGTGCCAGCCCCTCTACAGGGGCCAACTATGACTACACCTTC CASPSTGANYDYTF TRBD1 TRBV7-2 . TRBJ1-2
TGCAGTGCTAGTAAAAGCGGGACCTCCCTTTACTACAATGAGCAGTTCTTC CSASKSGTSLYYNEQFF TRBD2 TRBV20-1 once TRBJ2-1
TGTGCCAGCAGATCGCAGGGGCGCCAAAACATTCAGTACTTC CASRSQGRQNIQYF . TRBV12-3/TRBV12-4 . TRBJ2-4
TGTGCCAGCACCCTCCTGGGTCCTGGGGGCCAAGAGACCCAGTACTTC CASTLLGPGGQETQYF . TRBV7-2 . TRBJ2-5
TGTGCCAGCAGTTTTAGCGCTCAATACGAGCAGTACTTC CASSFSAQYEQYF . TRBV12-3/TRBV12-4 few TRBJ2-7
TGTGCCAGCAGCCAAGTGTTTCAGAGGGAGACCCAGTACTTC CASSQVFQRETQYF . TRBV4-2 few TRBJ2-5